Below are 10 T cell receptor beta chains sequenced from a single sample in a study of response to subunit inactivated influenza vaccine. TCRdb reanalysed the RT-PCR reads using MiXCR and keeps one entry per CDR3 protein. This sample carries about 620,000 distinct CDR3 sequences, 12% of them seen once, and the ten largest clones take roughly 10%. The sample was PBMCs from blood, taken on the day of vaccination. These receptors came from a man over 45 who received an inactivated influenza vaccine.

The chain joins TRBV9 to TRBJ1-2; D remains unclear. Trimming cost V 0 bases and J 4 bases, with 13 bases left between them. The CDR3 has 15 amino acids. Germline CDR1 is SGDLS and CDR2 is YYNGEE. For the CDR3, the DNA is TGTGCCAGCAGCGTAGCACACTCGGAGGCCTATGGCTACACCTTC. Residues: CASSVAHSEAYGYTF.

This clonotype has more than one count but fewer than ten. The CDR3 region is CSVQGKTGELFF. CDR3 DNA sequence: TGCAGCGTTCAGGGGAAAACCGGGGAGCTGTTTTTT. The J gene is TRBJ2-2, the V gene TRBV29-1, with a tentative D call TRBD1 (6 bases). Germline assignment: CDR1 SQVTM and CDR2 ANQGSEA. The CDR3 spans 12 residues. Trimming pared 5 bases from V and 5 bases from J, leaving 9 bases between.

In this sample, this clonotype turned up a few times. The V call is TRBV6-5, the J call TRBJ2-3, with 8 bases fitting TRBD2. V shed 4 bases, J shed 7 bases, and the junction held 7 bases outside the gene matches. The germline gives CDR1 MNHEY, CDR2 SVGAGI. The CDR3 extends over 14 amino acids. The CDR3 loop is CASSLSGGINTQYF. The CDR3 DNA sequence: TGTGCCAGCAGTTTGTCGGGGGGGATAAATACGCAGTATTTT.

The chain joins TRBV11-1 to TRBJ2-7; 7 positions agree with TRBD1. The CDR3 runs 18 residues. V lost 2 bases to trimming and J lost 2 bases; unmatched junction nucleotides: 15. From germline, CDR1 is SGHAT and CDR2 FQDESV (reference sequence). The CDR3 reads CASSLLLSDRDRAYEQYF. The CDR3 bases are TGTGCCAGCAGCTTACTTCTCTCCGACCGGGACAGAGCCTACGAGCAGTACTTC.

This clonotype has a count of ten or more. This chain uses TRBV5-1 with TRBJ2-1, with TRBD1 identical over 8 bases. The ends lost 4 bases at V and 8 bases at J; junction bases unmatched: 5. The V gene's germline CDR1 is SGHRS and CDR2 YFSETQ. The length of the CDR3 is 13 residues. The CDR3 DNA is TGCGCCAGCAGCCTAGGACAGGGATATGAGCAGTTCTTC. Protein: CASSLGQGYEQFF.

V usage is TRBV12-3 or TRBV12-4 and J usage is TRBJ2-4; the D is unclear. This CDR3 is 11 amino acids long. V lost 2 bases to trimming and J lost 7 bases, with 3 bases between them. For the CDR3, the DNA is TGTGCCAGCAGTTTAATGAACATTCAGTACTTC. Protein sequence: CASSLMNIQYF.

This clonotype appeared a few times. The rearrangement uses TRBV15 and TRBJ1-1, with TRBD1 identical over 10 bases. The CDR3 is 15 amino acids. V gave up 4 bases and J gave up 4 bases; unmatched junction bases: 6. Germline CDR1 LNHNV, CDR2 YYDKDF (reference sequence). This chain's CDR3 is CATSTKTGGITEAFF. The DNA of the CDR3 is TGTGCCACCAGCACTAAGACAGGGGGCATCACTGAAGCTTTCTTT.

This clonotype has just a few counts. The chain carries TRBV6-1 and TRBJ2-5, with 11 bases matching TRBD2. V trimming: 7 bases; J trimming: 9 bases; junction bases outside the gene matches: 13. The CDR3 totals 15 residues. Looked up from germline, CDR1 is MNHNS and CDR2 is SASEGT. The CDR3 is CASTTTSGSRGAQYF. In DNA, the CDR3 is TGTGCCAGCACCACCACTAGCGGGAGCCGGGGGGCCCAGTACTTC.

This clonotype was seen ten or more times. The chain joins TRBV4-3 to TRBJ1-2; TRBD1 aligns across 9 bases. CDR1 is LGHNA and CDR2 is YSLEER in the germline V gene. The CDR3 length is 15 residues. The J segment lost 5 bases and the V segment lost 3 bases, leaving 7 bases of the junction unmatched. CDR3 DNA sequence: TGCGCCAGCAGCCAGTCCGGGACAGGGATTTATGGCTACACCTTC. Its protein is CASSQSGTGIYGYTF.

J is TRBJ2-7 and V is TRBV6-2 or TRBV6-3; 9 bases are a match to TRBD1. The length of the CDR3 is 16 residues. V gave up 4 bases and J gave up 5 bases; unmatched junction bases: 12. Germline CDR1 and CDR2: MNHEY and SVGEGT. CDR3 nucleotide sequence: TGTGCCAGCAGTTGGCAAGCCGGGACAGGGTTGAACGAGCAGTACTTC. Residues: CASSWQAGTGLNEQYF.